This T cell receptor (beta chain) was retrieved from a study of blood T cell repertoires in COVID-19. At the level of the study: Whether acute or convalescent, the COVID-19 samples came from the United States, Italy and Spain.

Using immunoSEQ multiplex PCR, the repertoire was profiled, and TCRdb retains in-frame clones only, with some absent. Counted here are about 210,000 clones, about 90% occurring once; the ten biggest clones make up more than 0.95%. The CDR3 loop spans 11 amino acids. V was pared by 6 bases and J by 6 bases, with 9 bases between. Germline V gives CDR1 SNHLY, CDR2 FYNNEI. Input material: peripheral blood. The V and J genes are TRBV2 and TRBJ2-7; TRBD1 might be the D (5 bases). The receptor was derived from a man aged 25-45 years with acute or convalescent COVID-19. CDR3 protein: CASSADSEQYF. Here the CDR3 DNA reads TGTGCCAGCAGCGCAGACAGCGAGCAGTACTTC.